This T cell receptor beta chain was captured in a study of glioma-infiltrating T cells. Study information: Glioblastomas were WHO grade IV, sampled at first diagnosis; low-grade were grade II.

From germline, CDR1 is MDHEN and CDR2 SYDVKM. The CDR3 has 15 residues. The V end was cut by 5 bases, the J end by 0 bases, with 12 bases between. The iRepertoire nested amplicon-rescue multiplex PCR amplified TCR alpha and beta CDR3s from RNA. Using its own MiXCR run on the multiplex PCR reads, TCRdb lists one record per CDR3 protein. The table lists around 350,000 distinct CDR3 sequences, more than 35% of them singletons, with around 12% in the top ten. Sequenced material: glioma tissue, nonneoplastic brain tissue, or PBMCs (not recorded which). This clonotype originated in a human donor with low-grade glioma or glioblastoma, undergoing nonglioma brain surgery, or in good health (not recorded which). V usage is TRBV28 and J usage is TRBJ2-3; weak D call: TRBD2 (5 bases). CDR3 amino acids: CASSPWRVSTDTQYF. Here the CDR3 DNA reads TGTGCCAGCAGTCCCTGGCGGGTTAGCACAGATACGCAGTATTTT. Using reference TRBV28 and TRBJ2-3 for the parts outside the CDR3, the full variable domain is DVKVTQSSRYLVKRTGEKVFLECVQDMDHENMFWYRQDPGLGLRLIYFSYDVKMKEKGDIPEGYSVSREKKERFSLILESASTNQTSMYLCASSPWRVSTDTQYFGPGTRLTVL.